These 24 T cell receptor beta chains originate from one sample sequenced in a study of cytomegalovirus exposure and HLA in healthy donors. The PCR employed 60 Vbeta primers together with 13 Jbeta primers. The data were produced by immunoSEQ multiplex PCR, yet TCRdb's version contains in-frame clones alone and is incomplete. This sample has hundreds of thousands of clones, with around four fifths found just once. Specimen: PBMCs. The origin of the receptors is a boy between 2 and 15 years old in good health and CMV-seronegative.

V usage is TRBV9 and J usage is TRBJ2-1; 8 positions agree with TRBD2. The germline V gene has CDR1 SGDLS and CDR2 YYNGEE. J lost 2 bases, V lost 0 bases, and 7 bases had no gene match. CDR3 length: 17 amino acids. The CDR3 loop is CASSVAGASGPYNEQFF. CDR3 coding DNA: TGTGCCAGCAGCGTAGCTGGAGCTAGCGGGCCCTACAATGAGCAGTTCTTC.

Points on this clone: A read error is likely, as this CDR3 ends without the conserved phenylalanine or tryptophan. This chain uses TRBV27 with TRBJ2-7, with no clear D. V shed 1 base and J shed 0 bases, with 7 bases lying between them. The CDR3 is made up of 14 amino acids. Germline V gene sequence: CDR1 MNHEY, CDR2 SMNVEV (reference sequence). CDR3 loop: CASSLLYYSYEQYL. In DNA, the CDR3 is TGTGCCAGCAGTTTATTGTACTACTCCTACGAGCAGTACCTC.

The CDR3 loop is CASSYSRDNSPLHF. In DNA, the CDR3 is TGTGCCAGCAGTTACTCGAGGGATAATTCACCCCTCCACTTT. V and J are TRBV6-6 and TRBJ1-6, with no clear D. Germline V lookup: CDR1 MNHNY, CDR2 SVGAGI (reference sequence). V lost 0 bases to trimming and J lost 5 bases, with 5 bases between them. The CDR3 has 14 amino acids.

The rearrangement joins TRBV19 to TRBJ2-1; TRBD2 agrees at 10 bases. V was pared by 9 bases and J by 5 bases, with 4 bases of the junction left unmatched. The CDR3 extends over 13 amino acids. CDR1 is LNHDA and CDR2 is SQIVND in the germline V gene (reference sequence). CDR3 protein: CASSSGGNNEQFF. CDR3 DNA sequence: TGTGCCAGCTCTAGCGGGGGTAACAATGAGCAGTTCTTC.

This chain uses TRBV5-4 with TRBJ2-1; possible D gene TRBD1, 6 bases. Trimming took off 1 base at V and 8 bases at J, with 10 bases between the two ends. The CDR3 covers 13 residues. Per the germline V gene, CDR1 is SGHNT and CDR2 is YYREEE (reference sequence). This CDR3 is CASSLTGQDEQFF. In DNA, the CDR3 is TGTGCCAGCAGCTTGACAGGGCAGGATGAGCAGTTCTTC.

The chain joins TRBV6-5 to TRBJ1-3; D is perhaps TRBD1 (6 bases). The germline gives CDR1 MNHEY, CDR2 SVGAGI. The CDR3 has 14 residues. V was clipped by 5 bases and J by 7 bases, with 15 bases between them. CDR3 in DNA: TGTGCCAGCAGTCCGAACAGGGCCTTTAACACCATATATTTT. This codes for CASSPNRAFNTIYF.

The chain recombines TRBV9 with TRBJ1-2; 7 bases agree with TRBD1. Germline loops: CDR1 SGDLS, CDR2 YYNGEE. Unmatched junction bases numbered 6, after V lost 5 bases and J lost 5 bases. The CDR3 length is 13 residues. The CDR3 DNA reads as TGTGCCAGCAGAAAAGGGGGCACATATGGCTACACCTTC. Residues: CASRKGGTYGYTF. The entire variable domain, with the rest obtained from reference TRBV9 and TRBJ1-2, is as follows: DSGVTQTPKHLITATGQRVTLRCSPRSGDLSVYWYQQSLDQGLQFLIQYYNGEERAKGNILERFSAQQFPDLHSELNLSSLELGDSALYFCASRKGGTYGYTFGSGTRLTVV.

This rearrangement joins TRBV7-9 to TRBJ2-6; 8 positions match TRBD1. This CDR3 contains 18 residues. Germline V gives CDR1 SEHNR, CDR2 FQNEAQ (reference sequence). V shed 1 base, J shed 0 bases, and the junction held 5 bases outside the gene matches. The CDR3 DNA sequence: TGTGCCAGCAGCTTAGGACAGGGGATTCTCTCTGGGGCCAACGTCCTGACTTTC. Amino acids: CASSLGQGILSGANVLTF. Together with reference TRBV7-9 and TRBJ2-6, the CDR3 gives the full variable domain: DTGVSQNPRHKITKRGQNVTFRCDPISEHNRLYWYRQTLGQGPEFLTYFQNEAQLEKSRLLSDRFSAERPKGSFSTLEIQRTEQGDSAMYLCASSLGQGILSGANVLTFGAGSRLTVL.

J is TRBJ2-7 and V is TRBV13, with 12 nucleotides matching TRBD2. The CDR3 consists of 15 residues. Trimming cost V 5 bases and J 6 bases; bases outside gene matches: 8. The germline V gene encodes CDR1 PRHDT and CDR2 FYEKMQ (reference sequence). This CDR3 is CASSAWTSGNAEQYF. In DNA form, the CDR3 reads TGTGCCAGCAGCGCATGGACTAGCGGGAATGCCGAGCAGTACTTC.

In this sample, this clone turned up once. This chain links TRBV7-6 with TRBJ2-5; 12 bases agree with TRBD2. The CDR3 contains 18 residues. V lost 2 bases to trimming and J lost 5 bases; unmatched junction nucleotides: 12. Germline CDR1 is SGHVS and CDR2 is FNYEAQ. The CDR3, as DNA: TGTGCCAGCAGCTTAAGTCGGCTAGCGGGAGGGCCAGGGGAGACCCAGTACTTC. Translated, it gives CASSLSRLAGGPGETQYF.

The chain joins TRBV7-2 to TRBJ2-1, with 7 bases aligning to TRBD2. V lost 3 bases and J lost 7; bases outside the gene matches: 3. This CDR3 region has 13 residues. Per germline, CDR1 SGHTA and CDR2 FQGNSA. The CDR3 nucleotides read TGTGCCAGCAGCTTTACTAGCGTGAATGAGCAGTTCTTC. Translation: CASSFTSVNEQFF.

This clone was seen only a few times. The V gene is TRBV4-2, the J gene TRBJ1-5; D gene unclear. CDR1 is LGHNA, CDR2 YNFKEQ, per germline. The CDR3 spans 16 residues. With 8 bases removed from V and 0 bases from J, the gap between germline ends came to 17 bases. The CDR3 is CASSPRSYNSNQPQHF. The CDR3, as DNA: TGTGCCAGCTCCCCGAGGTCGTACAATAGCAATCAGCCCCAGCATTTT.

This clone came up a few times. V and J are TRBV6-5 and TRBJ1-2, with D tentatively TRBD1 (6 bases). The germline gives CDR1 MNHEY, CDR2 SVGAGI. V shed 7 bases and J shed 5 bases, with 14 bases lying between them. The CDR3 sequence is 13 residues long. CDR3 loop: CASTRGGQYGYTF. CDR3 DNA sequence: TGTGCCAGCACCCGGGGGGGGCAATATGGCTACACCTTC.

This clone was seen only a few times. This rearrangement joins TRBV6-1 to TRBJ2-7; 8 bases map to TRBD1. The CDR3 is 15 amino acids. V trimming: 6 bases; J trimming: 7 bases; junction bases outside the gene matches: 14. The V gene's germline CDR1 is MNHNS and CDR2 SASEGT. CDR3 sequence reads: CASSRGRDRRGEQYF. CDR3 nucleotides: TGTGCCAGCAGCCGGGGTCGGGACAGGAGAGGGGAGCAGTACTTC.

This rearrangement joins TRBV5-4 to TRBJ2-1; TRBD2 matches 11 bases. The CDR3 has 16 residues. Germline V gene sequence: CDR1 SGHNT, CDR2 YYREEE (reference sequence). The junction had 4 bases not matched to a gene; V was cut back by 4 bases and J by 1 base. CDR3 sequence reads: CASSDGLAGSYNEQFF. The CDR3 nucleotides read TGTGCCAGCAGCGACGGACTAGCGGGTTCCTACAATGAGCAGTTCTTC.

V is TRBV7-9 and J is TRBJ1-6; D call uncertain. The length of the CDR3 is 12 residues. Germline CDR1 SEHNR, CDR2 FQNEAQ (reference sequence). The V gene lost 3 bases and the J gene lost 7 bases, with 4 bases spanning the gap. In nucleotides, the CDR3 is TGTGCCAGCAGCTTTTCGAATTCACCCCTCCACTTT. Translated, it gives CASSFSNSPLHF.

This chain joins TRBV5-1 and TRBJ2-1; tentatively, D is TRBD2 (5 bases). Germline V CDR1 and CDR2: SGHRS, YFSETQ. The CDR3 runs to 13 residues. With 0 bases removed from V and 5 bases from J, the gap between germline ends came to 6 bases. The CDR3 sequence: CASSLELDNEQFF. In DNA form, the CDR3 reads TGCGCCAGCAGCTTGGAACTAGACAATGAGCAGTTCTTC.

This rearrangement joins TRBV29-1 to TRBJ1-1; 7 bases are shared with TRBD1. The trim removed 3 bases at V and 4 bases at J, leaving 5 bases unmatched. Germline lookup yields CDR1 SQVTM and CDR2 ANQGSEA. CDR3 length equals 13 residues. The CDR3 loop is CSVDVGGSTEAFF. The CDR3 bases are TGCAGCGTTGATGTAGGGGGCAGCACTGAAGCTTTCTTT.

J is TRBJ2-1 and V is TRBV13, with 7 nucleotides matching TRBD2. CDR1 PRHDT and CDR2 FYEKMQ come from the germline V gene (reference sequence). Unmatched junction bases numbered 7, after V lost 3 bases and J lost 5 bases. This CDR3 region has 15 residues. This chain's CDR3 is CASSFFSAGDNEQFF. CDR3 nucleotides: TGTGCCAGCAGCTTCTTTAGCGCGGGGGACAATGAGCAGTTCTTC. The entire variable domain, with the rest obtained from reference TRBV13 and TRBJ2-1, is as follows: AAGVIQSPRHLIKEKRETATLKCYPIPRHDTVYWYQQGPGQDPQFLISFYEKMQSDKGSIPDRFSAQQFSDYHSELNMSSLELGDSALYFCASSFFSAGDNEQFFGPGTRLTVL.

The chain joins TRBV29-1 to TRBJ2-3; 10 bases map to TRBD2. CDR3 size: 15 residues. J lost 6 bases, V lost 2 bases, and 8 bases had no gene match. The germline V gene encodes CDR1 SQVTM and CDR2 ANQGSEA. The CDR3 DNA reads TGCAGCGTTGAACCCAGCGGGGGGGCCTGGGATACGCAGTATTTT. Protein: CSVEPSGGAWDTQYF.

The chain employs TRBV6-1 and TRBJ1-4; 7 positions agree with TRBD1. Germline V gene data show CDR1 as MNHNS and CDR2 as SASEGT. There are 13 residues in the CDR3. The V segment lost 6 bases and the J segment 8 bases; nucleotides outside the gene matches: 6. CDR3 DNA: TGTGCCAGCAGCGAGGGGGCACGGGAAAAACTGTTTTTT. Amino acid sequence: CASSEGAREKLFF.

The V and J genes are TRBV6-1 and TRBJ2-3, with 8 bases that match TRBD2. V trimming: 11 bases; J trimming: 3 bases; junction bases outside the gene matches: 10. This CDR3 spans 14 amino acids. Germline lookup yields CDR1 MNHNS and CDR2 SASEGT. CDR3 sequence: CAGRSGISTDTQYF. In DNA, the CDR3 is TGTGCCGGTCGTAGCGGGATTAGTACAGATACGCAGTATTTT.

This chain connects TRBV6-6 to TRBJ2-3, with 8 nucleotides matching TRBD2. The CDR3 loop spans 16 amino acids. V was clipped by 7 bases and J by 4 bases; unmatched bases: 13. Germline assignment: CDR1 MNHNY and CDR2 SVGAGI (reference sequence). The DNA for the CDR3 is TGTGCCAGCACGAGTGAATCCCAGCGGGGGTCAGATACGCAGTATTTT. Amino acids: CASTSESQRGSDTQYF.

The gene calls are TRBV4-1 and TRBJ1-4, with 10 bases identical to TRBD1. Germline CDR1 MGHRA, CDR2 YSYEKL. CDR3 length equals 19 residues. The trim removed 5 bases at V and 0 bases at J, leaving 12 bases unmatched. CDR3 in amino acids: CASSSRTGDRGATNEKLFF. The CDR3 coding sequence is TGCGCCAGCAGCTCCCGGACCGGGGACAGGGGCGCAACTAATGAAAAACTGTTTTTT.